This T cell receptor beta chain was found in a study of blood T cell repertoires in COVID-19. Turning to the study itself: The United States, Italy and Spain supplied acute and convalescent COVID-19 samples. PBMCs, B-cell-depleted T cells, or T cells provided the cDNA or gDNA that made up the material.

In the source study's methods: Nucleated cell number was recorded as an estimate derived from reference gene primer amplification. Sequenced by immunoSEQ multiplex PCR; TCRdb stores in-frame clones only, minus some. Clone size and the V and J calls come from that table; the DNA yielded D and trimming. In the table there are roughly 200,000 clones, approximately 91% of which are singletons. The CDR3 is 16 residues long. The germline V gene has CDR1 SGHNT and CDR2 YYREEE (reference sequence). Trimming at V came to 0 bases and at J to 5 bases, leaving 8 bases not matched to a gene. Seattle enrolled patients during active infection and tracked them longitudinally.

What was sequenced was peripheral blood. This clonotype was obtained from a middle-aged man with COVID-19, enrolled during active disease. The chain has TRBV5-4 and TRBJ1-2; 9 bases are shared with TRBD1. In DNA, the CDR3 is TGTGCCAGCAGCTTGGTTGCGACAGGGGGAAAGTATGGCTACACCTTC. It yields the protein CASSLVATGGKYGYTF.